The rows below give T cell receptor beta chains drawn from one sample of a study of blood T cell repertoires in COVID-19. Libraries were prepared by immunoSEQ multiplex PCR; TCRdb keeps only in-frame clonotypes and omits some of them. The table records about 120,000 clones, roughly 76% of them present only once. What was sequenced was peripheral blood. The receptor source for this set is a human donor in a cohort sampled during active COVID-19. CDR3s include the opening cysteine and the closing phenylalanine or tryptophan.

v_gene: TRBV7-8
j_gene: TRBJ2-7
CDR3aa: CASSLDGQGYEQYF

v_gene: TRBV6-5
j_gene: TRBJ2-7
CDR3aa: CASTHRDSYEQYF

v_gene: TRBV6-4
j_gene: TRBJ1-5
CDR3aa: CASSDSANNQPQHF

v_gene: TRBV4-3
j_gene: TRBJ2-7
CDR3aa: CASSQGPGGELYF

v_gene: TRBV2
j_gene: TRBJ1-1
CDR3aa: CASSEGGFKAFF

v_gene: TRBV15
j_gene: TRBJ2-1
CDR3aa: CATSRAWGGRIPNEQFF

v_gene: TRBV4-1
j_gene: TRBJ1-4
CDR3aa: CASSQGGQGGTNEKLFF

v_gene: TRBV19
j_gene: TRBJ1-2
CDR3aa: CASRRTGGLPGRGYTF

v_gene: TRBV7-2
j_gene: TRBJ2-5
CDR3aa: CASSSFTGVGETQYF

v_gene: TRBV2
j_gene: TRBJ1-1
CDR3aa: CASSGLRPTEAFF

v_gene: TRBV6-5
j_gene: TRBJ1-5
CDR3aa: CASTPARGSNQPQHF

v_gene: TRBV5-4
j_gene: TRBJ1-1
CDR3aa: CASRNRDLNGAEAFF

v_gene: TRBV6-1
j_gene: TRBJ1-2
CDR3aa: CASSETPDYGYTF

v_gene: TRBV4-1
j_gene: TRBJ2-6
CDR3aa: CASRLSDSGANVLTF

v_gene: TRBV19
j_gene: TRBJ2-1
CDR3aa: CASSRGQGLNEQFF

v_gene: TRBV7-2
j_gene: TRBJ2-1
CDR3aa: CASSPNGRRPTYNEQFF

v_gene: TRBV3-1/TRBV3-2
j_gene: TRBJ2-7
CDR3aa: CASSQARAGEQYF

v_gene: TRBV5-5
j_gene: TRBJ2-7
CDR3aa: CASSLVGSGLSYEQYF

v_gene: TRBV6-4
j_gene: TRBJ1-1
CDR3aa: CASSDFSGVSENTEAFF

v_gene: TRBV6-2/TRBV6-3
j_gene: TRBJ2-7
CDR3aa: CASSYPLGASTYEQYF

v_gene: TRBV19
j_gene: TRBJ2-7
CDR3aa: CASSNPGTGTYEQYF

v_gene: TRBV9
j_gene: TRBJ2-7
CDR3aa: CASSVFRHGEQYF

v_gene: TRBV5-6
j_gene: TRBJ2-7
CDR3aa: CASSSWTGVDEQYF

v_gene: TRBV11-2
j_gene: TRBJ2-1
CDR3aa: CASSLGGQGYNEQFF

v_gene: TRBV5-4
j_gene: TRBJ1-2
CDR3aa: CASSPAGGTNYGYTF

v_gene: TRBV7-8
j_gene: TRBJ2-7
CDR3aa: CASSLGGGSYEQYF

v_gene: TRBV15
j_gene: TRBJ2-3
CDR3aa: CATSGGTSGSRTDTQYF

v_gene: TRBV9
j_gene: TRBJ1-3
CDR3aa: CASSVEQGKSGNTIYF

v_gene: TRBV15
j_gene: TRBJ2-6
CDR3aa: CATSRDRPAQLYYGANVLTF

v_gene: TRBV4-3
j_gene: TRBJ2-7
CDR3aa: CASSQFGDTWGEQYF

v_gene: TRBV5-6
j_gene: TRBJ2-7
CDR3aa: CASTRLAGFYEQYF

v_gene: TRBV7-9
j_gene: TRBJ1-2
CDR3aa: CASSLTGVMVYGYTF

v_gene: TRBV19
j_gene: TRBJ2-7
CDR3aa: CASEASGKSYEQYF